A selection of T cell receptor beta chains follows, all from one sample in a study of Graves' ophthalmopathy and Graves' hyperthyroidism. A single record per CDR3 protein comes from TCRdb applying MiXCR to the multiplex PCR reads. The sample has roughly 170,000 distinct CDR3 sequences; roughly two fifths are singletons. Input material: peripheral blood. These receptors all come from a man aged 25-45 years with Graves' ophthalmopathy. CDR3s include the opening cysteine and the closing phenylalanine or tryptophan. Fields, in order: CDR3 length, J gene, clone size, V gene, D gene, CDR3 protein, CDR3 DNA. The D gene is left open where the match is weak. Size tells how often a clone was seen (once, few, many) or the class of an expanded clone, and some rows leave it out.

length: 16; J: TRBJ1-5; size: NA; V: TRBV15; D: NA; CDR3: CATSRDLGDLRFFQHF; DNA: TGTGCCACCAGCAGAGATCTCGGGGACCTTAGATTTTTCCAGCATTTT
length: 15; J: TRBJ2-5; size: many; V: TRBV6-5; D: TRBD2; CDR3: CASRQLAGERETQYF; DNA: TGTGCCAGCCGGCAACTAGCGGGAGAGAGGGAGACCCAGTACTTC
length: 13; J: TRBJ2-7; size: few; V: TRBV27; D: NA; CDR3: CASSSGALGEQYF; DNA: TGTGCCAGCAGTTCAGGGGCCCTGGGGGAGCAGTACTTC
length: 16; J: TRBJ1-6; size: many; V: TRBV28; D: NA; CDR3: CASSSGLHDYNSPLHF; DNA: TGTGCCAGCAGCTCAGGGTTACACGACTATAATTCACCCCTCCACTTT
length: 16; J: TRBJ1-2; size: NA; V: TRBV7-8; D: NA; CDR3: CASSLSPSALNYGYTF; DNA: TGTGCCAGCAGCTTAAGTCCGTCGGCACTTAACTATGGCTACACCTTC
length: 16; J: TRBJ1-3; size: many; V: TRBV5-6; D: NA; CDR3: CASSLEGVPSGNTIYF; DNA: TGTGCCAGCAGCTTGGAGGGGGTACCCTCTGGAAACACCATATATTTT
length: 12; J: TRBJ1-1; size: many; V: TRBV12-3/TRBV12-4; D: NA; CDR3: CASSLVGTEAFF; DNA: TGTGCCAGCAGTTTAGTCGGAACTGAAGCTTTCTTT
length: 14; J: TRBJ2-7; size: many; V: TRBV7-2; D: TRBD2; CDR3: CASSSREGPYEQYF; DNA: TGTGCCAGCAGCTCCAGGGAGGGGCCCTACGAGCAGTACTTC
length: 13; J: TRBJ1-1; size: NA; V: TRBV10-3; D: NA; CDR3: CATRRELDTEAFF; DNA: TGTGCCACCCGGCGGGAACTGGACACTGAAGCTTTCTTT
length: 12; J: TRBJ1-2; size: NA; V: TRBV19; D: NA; CDR3: CASSLDRRGYTF; DNA: TGTGCCAGTAGTCTGGACCGGCGTGGCTACACCTTC
length: 15; J: TRBJ1-3; size: many; V: TRBV28; D: NA; CDR3: CASRATLSSGNTIYF; DNA: TGTGCCAGCAGGGCGACCCTATCCTCTGGAAACACCATATATTTT
length: 14; J: TRBJ2-5; size: NA; V: TRBV7-2; D: NA; CDR3: CASSQIGVQETQYF; DNA: TGTGCCAGCAGCCAAATAGGGGTACAAGAGACCCAGTACTTC
length: 14; J: TRBJ1-5; size: NA; V: TRBV20-1; D: NA; CDR3: CSARDGGTDQPQHF; DNA: TGCAGTGCTAGAGATGGGGGGACCGACCAGCCCCAGCATTTT
length: 15; J: TRBJ2-7; size: many; V: TRBV28; D: NA; CDR3: CASIRNRVLTYEQYF; DNA: TGTGCCAGCATCAGGAACAGGGTTCTAACCTACGAGCAGTACTTC
length: 16; J: TRBJ2-7; size: NA; V: TRBV27; D: TRBD1; CDR3: CASSENPGTGSYEQYF; DNA: TGTGCCAGCAGTGAAAACCCCGGGACAGGATCCTACGAGCAGTACTTC
length: 13; J: TRBJ2-7; size: many; V: TRBV12-3/TRBV12-4; D: TRBD2; CDR3: CASTGREPYEQYF; DNA: TGTGCCAGCACCGGGCGGGAGCCCTACGAGCAGTACTTC
length: 13; J: TRBJ2-5; size: NA; V: TRBV6-2/TRBV6-3; D: TRBD2; CDR3: CASSVGLQETQYF; DNA: TGTGCCAGCAGTGTGGGACTACAAGAGACCCAGTACTTC
length: 13; J: TRBJ1-2; size: many; V: TRBV27; D: NA; CDR3: CASSRADNYGYTF; DNA: TGTGCCAGCAGTCGGGCAGACAACTATGGCTACACCTTC
length: 11; J: TRBJ1-1; size: NA; V: TRBV6-2/TRBV6-3; D: NA; CDR3: CASSYASEAFF; DNA: TGTGCCAGCAGTTACGCGTCAGAAGCTTTCTTT
length: 17; J: TRBJ1-1; size: many; V: TRBV18; D: TRBD1; CDR3: CASSQWGPGTARTEAFF; DNA: TGTGCCAGCTCACAATGGGGACCGGGGACAGCCAGAACTGAAGCTTTCTTT
length: 13; J: TRBJ1-1; size: many; V: TRBV6-2/TRBV6-3; D: NA; CDR3: CASSPTEHYEAFF; DNA: TGTGCCAGCAGCCCTACAGAGCACTATGAAGCTTTCTTT
length: 15; J: TRBJ1-1; size: NA; V: TRBV12-5; D: NA; CDR3: CASGLVHAGHTEAFF; DNA: TGTGCTAGTGGTTTGGTACATGCAGGGCACACTGAAGCTTTCTTT